These 22 T cell receptor beta chains were all obtained from the same sample, sequenced in a study of radiotherapy plus CTLA-4 blockade in lung cancer. Here immunoSEQ multiplex PCR was the method, and the copy in TCRdb shows in-frame clones only, minus some. The sample shows fewer than 95,000 clones, roughly 85% of them seen only once. The starting material was peripheral blood, obtained from a patient treated with radiotherapy plus ipilimumab. The receptors here all came from a human donor with non-small cell lung cancer who had stable disease on radiotherapy plus ipilimumab.

This chain connects TRBV6-5 to TRBJ2-5; the match to TRBD2 covers 11 bases. V trimming: 4 bases; J trimming: 4 bases; junction bases outside the gene matches: 8. CDR1 and CDR2 (germline): MNHEY, SVGAGI. The CDR3 runs to 16 residues. The CDR3 region has the DNA TGTGCCAGCAGTTGGGGGACTAGCGGACGTGGAGAGACCCAGTACTTC. Its translation: CASSWGTSGRGETQYF.

The chain uses TRBV7-2 and TRBJ1-2; possible D gene TRBD1, 6 bases. The V and J ends lost 5 bases and 4 bases respectively, with 14 bases between them. CDR1 and CDR2 (germline): SGHTA, FQGNSA. The CDR3 loop spans 14 amino acids. Here the CDR3 reads CASSPRQVAYGYTF. CDR3 DNA: TGTGCCAGCAGCCCGAGACAGGTCGCCTATGGCTACACCTTC.

In its sample, this clone was seen once. This chain connects TRBV5-6 to TRBJ2-7; 7 bases are shared with TRBD2. This CDR3 contains 13 residues. Losses at the gene ends were 4 bases for V and 2 bases for J; bases not matched to a gene: 3. Germline CDR1 reads SGHDT; CDR2 reads YYEEEE. The CDR3 loop reads CASSRRGTYEQYF. In nucleotides, the CDR3 is TGTGCCAGCAGCAGGCGGGGGACCTACGAGCAGTACTTC.

The chain joins TRBV6-6 to TRBJ1-3, with D perhaps matching TRBD1 (6 bases). The CDR3 is 16 amino acids. The V end was cut by 5 bases, the J end by 0 bases, with 14 bases between. From germline, CDR1 is MNHNY and CDR2 SVGAGI (reference sequence). CDR3 DNA: TGTGCCAGCAGTCCGGAACAGGGACACTCTGGAAACACCATATATTTT. It specifies CASSPEQGHSGNTIYF.

This clone appeared a few times. V gene TRBV2 combines with J gene TRBJ1-5; the D is unclear. With 1 base removed from V and 5 bases from J, the gap between germline ends came to 3 bases. This CDR3 is 12 amino acids long. Germline-derived CDR1 and CDR2 are SNHLY and FYNNEI. CDR3 amino acids: CASSEVYQPQHF. In nucleotides, the CDR3 is TGTGCCAGCAGTGAAGTCTATCAGCCCCAGCATTTT.

The chain uses TRBV5-4 and TRBJ2-5, with D possibly being TRBD1 (5 bases). Germline V CDR1 and CDR2: SGHNT, YYREEE (reference sequence). Deletions cut 1 base from V and 1 base from J, with 8 bases between. This CDR3 region has 14 residues. The CDR3 sequence: CASSLRGIQETQYF. For the CDR3, the DNA is TGTGCCAGCAGCTTGAGGGGAATCCAAGAGACCCAGTACTTC.

V gene TRBV7-9 combines with J gene TRBJ1-1, with a tentative D call TRBD1 (6 bases). CDR3 length: 15 residues. With 5 bases removed from V and 5 bases from J, the gap between germline ends came to 18 bases. The germline gives CDR1 SEHNR, CDR2 FQNEAQ (reference sequence). The chain's CDR3 is CASSAFTGWGTEAFF. The CDR3 DNA follows: TGTGCCAGCAGCGCATTCACAGGGTGGGGGACTGAAGCTTTCTTT.

This clone has more than one count but fewer than ten. Sequence at one end of the junction differs from germline and may be a read error. The rearrangement uses TRBV10-2 and TRBJ2-7; 16 bases map to TRBD2. The CDR3 extends over 16 amino acids. CDR1 and CDR2 from the germline V gene are WSHSY and SAAADI. The CDR3 loop reads CASSSGLAGGWGERYF. CDR3 nucleotides: TGCGCCAGCAGTTCGGGACTAGCGGGAGGGTGGGGCGAGCGGTACTTC.

CDR3 protein: CASSNPGQGLETQYF. In DNA, the CDR3 is TGTGCCAGCAGTAATCCGGGACAGGGGTTAGAGACCCAGTACTTC. The chain is built from TRBV28 and TRBJ2-5; 10 positions agree with TRBD1. CDR3 length: 15 residues. J was trimmed by 4 bases and V by 5 bases; bases with no gene match: 7. Germline V gene sequence: CDR1 MDHEN, CDR2 SYDVKM.

The rearrangement links TRBV20-1 to TRBJ1-5, with a weak D call TRBD1 (5 bases). With 2 bases removed from V and 7 bases from J, the gap between germline ends came to 6 bases. The CDR3 spans 11 residues. Germline CDR1 DFQATT, CDR2 SNEGSKA (reference sequence). Here the CDR3 DNA reads TGCAGTGCTAGACGGGGCCAGCCCCAGCATTTT. This codes for CSARRGQPQHF.

The gene calls are TRBV9 and TRBJ1-1; weak D call: TRBD1 (6 bases). The CDR3 is 14 amino acids. Germline V lookup: CDR1 SGDLS, CDR2 YYNGEE. V lost 3 bases and J 5 bases, leaving 14 bases between the germline ends. The CDR3 protein is CASSGGGLGTEAFF. As DNA, the CDR3 is TGTGCCAGCAGCGGAGGGGGGTTGGGGACTGAAGCTTTCTTT. The full variable domain, completed using reference TRBV9 and TRBJ1-1, is DSGVTQTPKHLITATGQRVTLRCSPRSGDLSVYWYQQSLDQGLQFLIQYYNGEERAKGNILERFSAQQFPDLHSELNLSSLELGDSALYFCASSGGGLGTEAFFGQGTRLTVV.

This clone was detected only once. This chain joins TRBV5-4 and TRBJ2-3; D not certain. Deletions cut 2 bases from V and 1 base from J, with 8 bases between. The CDR3 has 14 amino acids. Germline CDR1 reads SGHNT; CDR2 reads YYREEE (reference sequence). The CDR3 sequence: CASSFSGGTDTQYF. The CDR3 DNA sequence: TGTGCCAGCAGCTTTTCTGGGGGCACAGATACGCAGTATTTT. The full variable domain, with the rest looked up from reference TRBV5-4 and TRBJ2-3, is ETGVTQSPTHLIKTRGQQVTLRCSSQSGHNTVSWYQQALGQGPQFIFQYYREEENGRGNFPPRFSGLQFPNYSSELNVNALELDDSALYLCASSFSGGTDTQYFGPGTRLTVL.

This sequence joins TRBV5-8 and TRBJ2-7; D perhaps matches TRBD2 (6 bases). From germline, CDR1 is SGHTS and CDR2 YDEGEE. The CDR3 is 14 amino acids. V dropped 1 base and J dropped 5 bases, with 13 bases sitting between them. The CDR3 DNA is TGTGCCAGCAGCTTGTTACCAGGGAGGAACGAGCAGTACTTC. This translates into CASSLLPGRNEQYF. Based on the CDR3 plus reference TRBV5-8 and TRBJ2-7, the full variable domain is EAGVTQSPTHLIKTRGQQATLRCSPISGHTSVYWYQQALGLGLQFLLWYDEGEERNRGNFPPRFSGRQFPNYSSELNVNALELEDSALYLCASSLLPGRNEQYFGPGTRLTVT.

The V gene is TRBV5-5, the J gene TRBJ2-6; D unclear. Trimming stripped 4 bases from V and 0 bases from J, with 11 bases between. The CDR3 has 16 amino acids. Germline V lookup: CDR1 SGHKS, CDR2 YYEKEE (reference sequence). The CDR3 region is CASSLDVNSGANVLTF. The CDR3 DNA follows: TGTGCCAGCAGCCTTGACGTAAACTCTGGGGCCAACGTCCTGACTTTC.

This chain connects TRBV18 to TRBJ2-3, with D maybe TRBD2 (5 bases). The CDR3 spans 18 residues. CDR1 is KGHSH, CDR2 LQKENI, per germline. Trimming stripped 5 bases from V and 0 bases from J, with 21 bases between. The CDR3 nucleotides read TGTGCCAGCTCAGCCACTTCGGGGTCTACTACTAGCACAGATACGCAGTATTTT. Translation gives CASSATSGSTTSTDTQYF.

The rearrangement uses TRBV10-3 and TRBJ2-3; D not resolved. Between the trimmed V and J ends, which lost 3 bases and 0 bases, there was a span of 10 bases. The CDR3 is made up of 15 amino acids. Germline assignment: CDR1 ENHRY and CDR2 SYGVKD. The CDR3, as DNA: TGTGCCATCAGTGAACCGACTGGCAGCACAGATACGCAGTATTTT. Amino acids: CAISEPTGSTDTQYF.

The rearrangement joins TRBV10-1 to TRBJ2-1; D perhaps matches TRBD2 (6 bases). This CDR3 is 15 amino acids long. Trimming cost V 2 bases and J 4 bases, with 12 bases left between them. Germline V lookup: CDR1 WNHNN, CDR2 SYGVQD (reference sequence). CDR3 residues: CASSEGSGRYNEQFF. CDR3 nucleotide sequence: TGCGCCAGCAGTGAGGGCAGCGGGCGATACAATGAGCAGTTCTTC.

This chain links TRBV28 with TRBJ2-1, with D tentatively TRBD2 (5 bases). CDR1 is MDHEN and CDR2 is SYDVKM in the germline V gene. This CDR3 has 14 residues. V dropped 4 bases and J dropped 7 bases, with 14 bases sitting between them. The CDR3 reads CASSSLGVGNEQFF. DNA of the CDR3: TGTGCCAGCAGTTCCCTCGGGGTTGGAAATGAGCAGTTCTTC.

The gene calls are TRBV19 and TRBJ2-2, with no clear D. CDR1 LNHDA and CDR2 SQIVND come from the germline V gene (reference sequence). The V and J ends lost 4 bases and 0 bases respectively, with 9 bases between them. This CDR3 is built from 15 residues. CDR3 loop: CASSRAGANTGELFF. CDR3 sequence (DNA): TGTGCCAGTAGTAGGGCAGGCGCGAACACCGGGGAGCTGTTTTTT.

The chain uses TRBV7-3 and TRBJ2-2; D possibly corresponds to TRBD2 (5 bases). In germline, CDR1 is SGHTA, CDR2 FQGTGA. This CDR3 is 13 amino acids long. V was clipped by 0 bases and J by 6 bases, with 5 bases between them. CDR3 amino acids: CASSLTGAGELFF. In DNA, the CDR3 is TGTGCCAGCAGCTTAACCGGGGCCGGGGAGCTGTTTTTT.

The chain couples TRBV9 to TRBJ2-7, with 9 bases lining up with TRBD1. CDR1 is SGDLS, CDR2 YYNGEE, per germline. The CDR3 loop spans 15 amino acids. With V trimmed by 0 bases and J by 5 bases, 6 bases remained unmatched. The CDR3 reads CASSVGGTGTHEQYF. In DNA, the CDR3 is TGTGCCAGCAGCGTAGGAGGGACAGGGACCCACGAGCAGTACTTC. Combining the CDR3 with reference TRBV9 and TRBJ2-7 gives the whole variable domain DSGVTQTPKHLITATGQRVTLRCSPRSGDLSVYWYQQSLDQGLQFLIQYYNGEERAKGNILERFSAQQFPDLHSELNLSSLELGDSALYFCASSVGGTGTHEQYFGPGTRLTVT.

As DNA, the CDR3 is TGTGCCAGTAGTCCCGTCCCAGCGAACACTGAAGCTTTCTTT. It yields the protein CASSPVPANTEAFF. The chain has TRBV19 and TRBJ1-1; D gene unclear. This CDR3 has 14 amino acids. The V gene's germline CDR1 is LNHDA and CDR2 SQIVND (reference sequence). The V end lost 5 bases, the J end lost 1 base, and 11 bases lay between the germline ends.